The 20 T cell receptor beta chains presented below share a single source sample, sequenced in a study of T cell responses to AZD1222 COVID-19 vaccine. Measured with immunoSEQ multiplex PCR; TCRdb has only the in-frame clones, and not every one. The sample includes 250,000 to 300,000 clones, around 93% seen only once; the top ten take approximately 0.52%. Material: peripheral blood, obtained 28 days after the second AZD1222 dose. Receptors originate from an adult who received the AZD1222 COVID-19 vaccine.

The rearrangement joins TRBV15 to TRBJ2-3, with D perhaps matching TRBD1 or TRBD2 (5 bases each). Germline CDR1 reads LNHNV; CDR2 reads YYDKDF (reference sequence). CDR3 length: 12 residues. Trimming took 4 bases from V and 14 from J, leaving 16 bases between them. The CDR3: CATSIEWGSSYF. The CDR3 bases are TGTGCCACCAGCATCGAGTGGGGGTCCTCGTATTTT.

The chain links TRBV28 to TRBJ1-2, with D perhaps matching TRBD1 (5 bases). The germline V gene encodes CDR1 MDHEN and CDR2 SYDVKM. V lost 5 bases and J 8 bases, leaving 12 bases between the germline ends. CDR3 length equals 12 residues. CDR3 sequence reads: CASSLPRGGYTF. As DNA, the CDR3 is TGTGCCAGCAGTCTCCCCCGGGGGGGCTACACCTTC.

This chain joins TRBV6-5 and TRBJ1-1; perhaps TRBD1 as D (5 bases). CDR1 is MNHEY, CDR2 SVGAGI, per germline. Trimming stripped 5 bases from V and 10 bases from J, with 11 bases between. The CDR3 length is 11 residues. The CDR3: CASSTGGRAFF. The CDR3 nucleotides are TGTGCCAGCAGTACGGGGGGGAGAGCTTTCTTT.

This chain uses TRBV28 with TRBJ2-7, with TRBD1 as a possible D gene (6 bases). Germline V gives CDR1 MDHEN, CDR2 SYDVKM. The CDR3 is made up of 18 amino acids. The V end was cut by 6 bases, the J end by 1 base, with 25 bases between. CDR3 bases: TGTGCCAGCAGCCCAACGGGAACAGGGCGCCGAATTTCCTACGAGCAGTACTTC. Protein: CASSPTGTGRRISYEQYF.

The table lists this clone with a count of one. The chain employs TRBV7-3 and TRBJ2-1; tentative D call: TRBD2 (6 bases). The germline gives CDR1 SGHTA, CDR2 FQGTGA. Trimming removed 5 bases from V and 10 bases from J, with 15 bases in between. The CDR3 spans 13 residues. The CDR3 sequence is CASSPTTGEEQFF. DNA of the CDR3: TGTGCCAGCAGCCCCACTACGGGAGAGGAGCAGTTCTTC.

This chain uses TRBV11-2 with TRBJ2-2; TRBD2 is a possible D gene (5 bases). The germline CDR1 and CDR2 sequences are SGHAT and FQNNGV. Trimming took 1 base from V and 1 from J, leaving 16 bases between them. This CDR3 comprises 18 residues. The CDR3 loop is CASSLAPPSEGNTGELFF. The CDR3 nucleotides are TGTGCCAGCAGCTTAGCCCCCCCCAGCGAGGGGAACACCGGGGAGCTGTTTTTT.

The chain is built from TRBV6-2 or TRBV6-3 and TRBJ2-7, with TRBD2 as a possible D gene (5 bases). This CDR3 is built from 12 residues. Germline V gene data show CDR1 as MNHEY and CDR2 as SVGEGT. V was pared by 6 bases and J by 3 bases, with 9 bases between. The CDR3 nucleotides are TGTGCCAGCAGCCCTAGCTTCTACGAGCAGTACTTC. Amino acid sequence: CASSPSFYEQYF.

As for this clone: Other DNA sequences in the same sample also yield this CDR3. The CDR3 DNA reads as TGTGCCAGCAGCCAAATCGCAGGGAACACTGAAGCTTTCTTT. Its protein is CASSQIAGNTEAFF. The chain employs TRBV3-1 (or the pseudogene TRBV3-2) and TRBJ1-1; D is ambiguous. The CDR3 extends over 14 amino acids. The V gene's germline CDR1 is LGHDT and CDR2 YNNKEL (reference sequence). The ends were cut back, 2 bases at V and 1 base at J, with 8 bases in the middle.

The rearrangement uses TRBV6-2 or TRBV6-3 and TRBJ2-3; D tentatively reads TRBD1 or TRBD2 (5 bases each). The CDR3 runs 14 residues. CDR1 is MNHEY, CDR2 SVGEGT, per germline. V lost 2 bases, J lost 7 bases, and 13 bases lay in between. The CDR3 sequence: CASSYASRDHTQYF. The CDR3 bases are TGTGCCAGCAGTTACGCGAGCCGGGACCATACGCAGTATTTT.

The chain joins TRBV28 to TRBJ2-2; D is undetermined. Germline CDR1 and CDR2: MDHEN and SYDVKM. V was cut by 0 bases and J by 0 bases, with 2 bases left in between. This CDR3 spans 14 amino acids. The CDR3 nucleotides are TGTGCCAGCAGTTTATGGTCGAACACCGGGGAGCTGTTTTTT. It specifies CASSLWSNTGELFF.

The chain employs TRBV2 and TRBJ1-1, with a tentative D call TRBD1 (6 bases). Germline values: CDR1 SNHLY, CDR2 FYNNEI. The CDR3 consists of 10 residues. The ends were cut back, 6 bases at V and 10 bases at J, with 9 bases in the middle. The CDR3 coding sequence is TGTGCCAGCAGACAGGGAGGAGCTTTCTTT. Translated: CASRQGGAFF. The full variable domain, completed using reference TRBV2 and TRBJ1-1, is EPEVTQTPSHQVTQMGQEVILRCVPISNHLYFYWYRQILGQKVEFLVSFYNNEISEKSEIFDDQFSVERPDGSNFTLKIRSTKLEDSAMYFCASRQGGAFFGQGTRLTVV.

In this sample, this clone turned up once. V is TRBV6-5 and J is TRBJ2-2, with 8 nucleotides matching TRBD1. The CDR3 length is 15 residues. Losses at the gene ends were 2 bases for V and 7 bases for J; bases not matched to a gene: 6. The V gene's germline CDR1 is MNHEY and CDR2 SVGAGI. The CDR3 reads CASSYEDRVGGELFF. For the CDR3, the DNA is TGTGCCAGCAGTTACGAGGACAGGGTCGGCGGGGAGCTGTTTTTT.

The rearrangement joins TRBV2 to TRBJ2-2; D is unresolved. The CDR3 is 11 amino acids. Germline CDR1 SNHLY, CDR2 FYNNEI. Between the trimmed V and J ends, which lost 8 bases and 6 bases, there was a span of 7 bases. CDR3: CASYLSGELFF. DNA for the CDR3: TGTGCCAGCTACCTTTCCGGGGAGCTGTTTTTT.

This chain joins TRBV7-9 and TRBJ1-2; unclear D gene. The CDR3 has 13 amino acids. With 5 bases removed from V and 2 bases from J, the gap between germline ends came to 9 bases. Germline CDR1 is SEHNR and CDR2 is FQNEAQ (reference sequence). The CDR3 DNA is TGTGCCAGCAGCCCGGACGCCAACTATGGCTACACCTTC. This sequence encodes CASSPDANYGYTF. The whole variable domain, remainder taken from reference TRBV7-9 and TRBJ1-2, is DTGVSQNPRHKITKRGQNVTFRCDPISEHNRLYWYRQTLGQGPEFLTYFQNEAQLEKSRLLSDRFSAERPKGSFSTLEIQRTEQGDSAMYLCASSPDANYGYTFGSGTRLTVV.

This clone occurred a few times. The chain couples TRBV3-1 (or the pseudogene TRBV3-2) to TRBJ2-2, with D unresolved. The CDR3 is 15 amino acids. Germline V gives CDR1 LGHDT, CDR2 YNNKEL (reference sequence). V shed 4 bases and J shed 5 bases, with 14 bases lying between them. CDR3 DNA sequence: TGTGCCAGCAGCCCCCGAAGATTAGGGACCGGGGAGCTGTTTTTT. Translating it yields CASSPRRLGTGELFF.

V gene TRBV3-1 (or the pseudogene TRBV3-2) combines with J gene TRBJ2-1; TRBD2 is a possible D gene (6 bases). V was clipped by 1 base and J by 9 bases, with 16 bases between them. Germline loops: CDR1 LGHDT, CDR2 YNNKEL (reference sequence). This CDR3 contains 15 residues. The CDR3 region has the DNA TGTGCCAGCAGCCAAGGCGGTTTCGGGGGAAGTGAGCAGTTCTTC. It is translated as CASSQGGFGGSEQFF.

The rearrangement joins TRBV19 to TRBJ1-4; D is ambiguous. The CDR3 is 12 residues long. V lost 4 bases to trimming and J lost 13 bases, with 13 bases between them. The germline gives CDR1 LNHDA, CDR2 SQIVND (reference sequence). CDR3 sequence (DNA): TGTGCCAGTAGTAGCCCCAAGCATGGACTGTTTTTT. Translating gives CASSSPKHGLFF.

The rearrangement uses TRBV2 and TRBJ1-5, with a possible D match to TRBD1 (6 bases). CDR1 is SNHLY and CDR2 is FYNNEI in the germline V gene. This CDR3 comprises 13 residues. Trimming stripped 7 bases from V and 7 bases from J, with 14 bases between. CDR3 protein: CASTGGQEQPQHF. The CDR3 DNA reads TGTGCCAGCACGGGGGGGCAAGAGCAGCCCCAGCATTTT.

The CDR3 nucleotides read TGTGCCGGAAACCGGGACAGGGGGCTCGCCGGGGAGCTGTTTTTT. Protein product: CAGNRDRGLAGELFF. The V gene is TRBV2, the J gene TRBJ2-2; 12 positions agree with TRBD1. This CDR3 comprises 15 residues. V trimming: 11 bases; J trimming: 6 bases; junction bases outside the gene matches: 10. From germline, CDR1 is SNHLY and CDR2 FYNNEI. The full variable domain, its missing parts supplied by reference TRBV2 and TRBJ2-2, is EPEVTQTPSHQVTQMGQEVILRCVPISNHLYFYWYRQILGQKVEFLVSFYNNEISEKSEIFDDQFSVERPDGSNFTLKIRSTKLEDSAMYFCAGNRDRGLAGELFFGEGSRLTVL.

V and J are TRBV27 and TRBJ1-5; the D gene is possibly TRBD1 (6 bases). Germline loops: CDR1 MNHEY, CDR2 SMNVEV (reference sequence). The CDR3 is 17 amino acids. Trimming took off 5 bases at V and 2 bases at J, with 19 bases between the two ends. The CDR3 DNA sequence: TGTGCCAGCAGTCCCCTGCCGGGGGCGGAGGGCAATCAGCCCCAGCATTTT. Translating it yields CASSPLPGAEGNQPQHF.